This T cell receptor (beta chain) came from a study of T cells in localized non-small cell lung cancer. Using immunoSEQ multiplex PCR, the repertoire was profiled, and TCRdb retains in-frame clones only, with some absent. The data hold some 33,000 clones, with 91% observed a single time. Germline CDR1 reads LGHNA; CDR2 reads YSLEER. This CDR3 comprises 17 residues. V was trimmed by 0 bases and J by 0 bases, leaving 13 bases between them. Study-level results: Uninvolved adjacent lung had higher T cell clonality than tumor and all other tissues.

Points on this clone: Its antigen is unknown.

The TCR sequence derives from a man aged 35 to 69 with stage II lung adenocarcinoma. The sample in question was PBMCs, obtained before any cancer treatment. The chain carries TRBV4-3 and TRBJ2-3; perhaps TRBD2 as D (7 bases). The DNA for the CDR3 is TGCGCCAGCAGCCAAGATCCCCGGGGGGCTAGCACAGATACGCAGTATTTT. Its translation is CASSQDPRGASTDTQYF.